Below, 9 T cell receptor beta chains from the same sample are listed, as sequenced in a study of T cell responses to AZD1222 COVID-19 vaccine. Profiling relied on immunoSEQ multiplex PCR, and the TCRdb table lists in-frame clones only, not all of them. Here the sample spans around 80,000 clones, around nine tenths being singletons. The specimen comprised peripheral blood, sampled on day 0 of AZD1222 vaccination. The receptor set was obtained from an adult in good health.

V is TRBV7-2 and J is TRBJ2-5, with D perhaps being TRBD1 or TRBD2 (5 bases each). This CDR3 comprises 13 residues. V lost 3 bases to trimming and J lost 2 bases, with 7 bases between them. Germline assignment: CDR1 SGHTA and CDR2 FQGNSA. CDR3: CASSFWGQETQYF. CDR3 bases: TGTGCCAGCAGCTTCTGGGGGCAAGAGACCCAGTACTTC. The full variable domain, in which reference TRBV7-2 and TRBJ2-5 provide the parts outside the CDR3, is GAGVSQSPSNKVTEKGKDVELRCDPISGHTALYWYRQSLGQGLEFLIYFQGNSAPDKSGLPSDRFSAERTGGSVSTLTIQRTQQEDSAVYLCASSFWGQETQYFGPGTRLLVL.

This chain joins TRBV19 and TRBJ1-5; 7 bases line up with TRBD1. Germline V gene lookup returns CDR1 LNHDA and CDR2 SQIVND (reference sequence). V lost 5 bases and J lost 2; bases outside the gene matches: 9. This CDR3 has 16 amino acids. CDR3 DNA: TGTGCCAGTAGTGGCGACAGGGCCGAGGGCAATCAGCCCCAGCATTTT. Amino acid sequence: CASSGDRAEGNQPQHF.

The V and J genes are TRBV11-2 and TRBJ2-7; D unresolved. The V and J ends lost 7 bases and 7 bases respectively, with 20 bases between them. Germline assignment: CDR1 SGHAT and CDR2 FQNNGV. This CDR3 is built from 14 residues. The CDR3 here is CASTRLIPSDEQYF. In DNA, the CDR3 is TGTGCCAGCACCCGGTTAATACCCTCTGATGAGCAGTACTTC. Full variable domain (remainder filled in from reference TRBV11-2 and TRBJ2-7): EAGVAQSPRYKIIEKRQSVAFWCNPISGHATLYWYQQILGQGPKLLIQFQNNGVVDDSQLPKDRFSAERLKGVDSTLKIQPAKLEDSAVYLCASTRLIPSDEQYFGPGTRLTVT.

This clone was seen a handful of times. The chain uses TRBV28 and TRBJ2-1; 7 nucleotides match TRBD1. This CDR3 spans 15 amino acids. The V segment lost 6 bases and the J segment 1 base; nucleotides outside the gene matches: 6. CDR1 MDHEN and CDR2 SYDVKM come from the germline V gene. CDR3 bases: TGTGCCAGCAGAGACGACAGGGAATCCTACAATGAGCAGTTCTTC. Amino acid sequence: CASRDDRESYNEQFF.

A single count supports this clone. V usage is TRBV3-1 (or the pseudogene TRBV3-2) and J usage is TRBJ1-3; unclear D gene. Germline CDR1 reads LGHDT; CDR2 reads YNNKEL (reference sequence). The CDR3 is 14 amino acids. V gave up 7 bases and J gave up 5 bases, with 15 bases separating them. The CDR3 DNA reads as TGTGCCAGCAAAGGGCCCTTTGGAAGAAACACCATATATTTT. Amino acid sequence: CASKGPFGRNTIYF.

The chain has TRBV2 and TRBJ2-7; D is unclear. This CDR3 comprises 10 residues. V gave up 8 bases and J gave up 4 bases, with 6 bases separating them. The germline gives CDR1 SNHLY, CDR2 FYNNEI. The CDR3 loop reads CASGEYEQYF. CDR3 DNA sequence: TGTGCCAGCGGGGAATACGAGCAGTACTTC.

Points on this clone: At one boundary the junction diverges from the germline segment, which might be a read error. The genes are TRBV7-7 and TRBJ2-1; TRBD2 agrees at 12 bases. Germline V CDR1 and CDR2: SSHAT, FNYEAQ (reference sequence). There are 15 residues in the CDR3. CDR3 region: CASSRGLAGINEQFF. The CDR3 DNA follows: TGTGCTAGCAGCCGAGGACTAGCGGGAATCAATGAGCAGTTCTTC.

The chain carries TRBV3-1 (or the pseudogene TRBV3-2) and TRBJ2-3, with 14 bases matching TRBD2. With V trimmed by 3 bases and J by 4 bases, 6 bases remained unmatched. The length of the CDR3 is 17 residues. Germline V gene lookup returns CDR1 LGHDT and CDR2 YNNKEL (reference sequence). The CDR3 DNA follows: TGTGCCAGCAGCCACCTGACTAGCGGGAGGGGGCCAGATACGCAGTATTTT. Protein sequence: CASSHLTSGRGPDTQYF.

The V and J genes are TRBV6-5 and TRBJ1-6; D call uncertain. Per the germline V gene, CDR1 is MNHEY and CDR2 is SVGAGI. The CDR3 is 14 amino acids. V was clipped by 8 bases and J by 7 bases, with 15 bases between them. In DNA form, the CDR3 reads TGTGCCAGCTTTACCGACTTTCGGAATTCACCCCTCCACTTT. It specifies CASFTDFRNSPLHF.